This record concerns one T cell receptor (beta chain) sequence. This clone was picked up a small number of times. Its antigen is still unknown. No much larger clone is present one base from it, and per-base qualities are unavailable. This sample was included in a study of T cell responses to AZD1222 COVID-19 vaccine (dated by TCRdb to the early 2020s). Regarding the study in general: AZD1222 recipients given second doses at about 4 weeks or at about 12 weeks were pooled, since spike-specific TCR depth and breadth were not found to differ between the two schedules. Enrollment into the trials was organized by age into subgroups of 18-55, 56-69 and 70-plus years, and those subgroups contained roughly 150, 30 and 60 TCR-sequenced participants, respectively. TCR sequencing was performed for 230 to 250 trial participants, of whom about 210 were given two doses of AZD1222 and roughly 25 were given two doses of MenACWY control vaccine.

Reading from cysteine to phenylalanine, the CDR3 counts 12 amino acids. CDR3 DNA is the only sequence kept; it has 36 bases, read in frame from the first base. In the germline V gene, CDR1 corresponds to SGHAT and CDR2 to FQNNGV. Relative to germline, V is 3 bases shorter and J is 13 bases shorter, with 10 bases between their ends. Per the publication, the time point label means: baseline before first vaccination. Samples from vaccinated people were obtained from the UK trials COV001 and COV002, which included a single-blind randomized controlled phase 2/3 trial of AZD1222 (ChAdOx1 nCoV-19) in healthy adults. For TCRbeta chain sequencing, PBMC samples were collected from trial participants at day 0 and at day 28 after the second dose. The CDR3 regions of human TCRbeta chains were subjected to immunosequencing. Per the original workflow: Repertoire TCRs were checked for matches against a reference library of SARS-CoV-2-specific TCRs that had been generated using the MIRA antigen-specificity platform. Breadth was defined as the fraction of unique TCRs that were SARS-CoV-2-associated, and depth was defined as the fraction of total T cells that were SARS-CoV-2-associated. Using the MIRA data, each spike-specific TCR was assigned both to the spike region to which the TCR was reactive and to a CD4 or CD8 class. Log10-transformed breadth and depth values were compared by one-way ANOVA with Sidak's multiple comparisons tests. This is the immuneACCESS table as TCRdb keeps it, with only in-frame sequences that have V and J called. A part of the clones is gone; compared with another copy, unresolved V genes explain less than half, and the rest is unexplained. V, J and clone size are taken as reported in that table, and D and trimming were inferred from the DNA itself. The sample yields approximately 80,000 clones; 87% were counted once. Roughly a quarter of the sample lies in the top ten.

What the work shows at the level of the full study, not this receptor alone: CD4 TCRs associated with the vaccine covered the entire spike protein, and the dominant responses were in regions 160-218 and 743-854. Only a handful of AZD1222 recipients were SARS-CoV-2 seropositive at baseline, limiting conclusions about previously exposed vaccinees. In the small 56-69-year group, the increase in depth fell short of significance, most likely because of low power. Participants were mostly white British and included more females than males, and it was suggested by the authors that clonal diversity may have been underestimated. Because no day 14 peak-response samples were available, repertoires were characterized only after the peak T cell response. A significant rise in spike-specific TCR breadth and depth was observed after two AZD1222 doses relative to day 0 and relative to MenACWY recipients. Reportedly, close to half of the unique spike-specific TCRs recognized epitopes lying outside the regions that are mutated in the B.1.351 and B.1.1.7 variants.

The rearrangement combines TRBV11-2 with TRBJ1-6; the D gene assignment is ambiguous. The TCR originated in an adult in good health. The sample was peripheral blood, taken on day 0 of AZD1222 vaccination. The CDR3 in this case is CASSFVGSPLHF. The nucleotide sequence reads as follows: TGTGCCAGCAGCTTTGTAGGAAGTCCCCTCCACTTT.